The clone carrying this T cell receptor (beta chain) was detected only a few times. The antigen is unknown. Constant-region reverse primers amplified full-length variable regions, followed by semi-nested Nested Universal Primer A PCR. TCRdb re-analysed the 5' RACE reads in MiXCR, keeping a single row per CDR3 protein. In the table there are fewer than 60,000 distinct CDR3 sequences, roughly 28% of which are singletons. Whole-study results and caveats: Tumor memory CD4+ T cell TCR gene usage clustered with blood and lymph node memory CD4+ cells and lymph node naive CD4+ cells.

This clonotype originated in a female donor with breast cancer. Material for sequencing was naive CD4+ T cells sorted from blood. Noted subset: naive CD4+ T cells, CD4+CD45RA+CD25-.

DNA of the CDR3: TGTGCCAGCAGCTTAGCGGGGAGGTACAATGAGCAGTTCTTC. This gives the protein CASSLAGRYNEQFF. V and J are TRBV7-9 and TRBJ2-1, with a tentative D call TRBD2 (6 bases). Germline loops: CDR1 SEHNR, CDR2 FQNEAQ (reference sequence). This CDR3 is built from 14 residues. Deletions cut 0 bases from V and 4 bases from J, with 7 bases between.